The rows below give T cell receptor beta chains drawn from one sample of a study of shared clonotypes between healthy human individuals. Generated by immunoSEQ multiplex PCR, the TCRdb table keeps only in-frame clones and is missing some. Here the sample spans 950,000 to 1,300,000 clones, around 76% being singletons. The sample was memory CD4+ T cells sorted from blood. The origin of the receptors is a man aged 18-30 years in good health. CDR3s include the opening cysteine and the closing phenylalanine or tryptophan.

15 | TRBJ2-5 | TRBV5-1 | CASSLAPGPQETQYF
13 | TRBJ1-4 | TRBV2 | CASEAGPLEKLFF
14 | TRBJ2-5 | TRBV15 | CATSLPRGGETQYF
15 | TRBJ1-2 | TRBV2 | CASSYEDRAVGGYTF
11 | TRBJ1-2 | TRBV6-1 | CASSERSAGAF
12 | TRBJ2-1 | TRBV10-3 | CAIRDRANEQFF
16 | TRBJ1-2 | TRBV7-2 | CASSLMSYTEGYGYTF
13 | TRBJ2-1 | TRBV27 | CASSGTPNNEQFF
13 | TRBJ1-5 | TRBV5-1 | CASSPGGNQPQHF
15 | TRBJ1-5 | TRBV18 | CASSLSEIGNQPQHF
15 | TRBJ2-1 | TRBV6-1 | CASSEGRGGYNEQFF
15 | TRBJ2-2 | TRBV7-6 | CASSLGQAYTGELFF
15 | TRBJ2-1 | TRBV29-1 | CSGQGFLAGDAEQFF
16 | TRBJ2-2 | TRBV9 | CASSPNGGRNTGELFF
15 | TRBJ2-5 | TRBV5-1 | CASSLAGLAGETQYF
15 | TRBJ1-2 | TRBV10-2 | CASSDIQTGTRGYTF
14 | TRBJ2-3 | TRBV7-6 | CASSFQRGTDTQYF
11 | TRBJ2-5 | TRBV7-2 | CARTGGETQYF
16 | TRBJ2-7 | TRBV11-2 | CASSLAPAAGSSEQYF
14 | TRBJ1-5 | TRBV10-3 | CATQTGYSNQPQHF
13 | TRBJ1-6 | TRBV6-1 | CASSPTNNSPLHF
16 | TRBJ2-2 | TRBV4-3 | CASSQDRAARTGELFF
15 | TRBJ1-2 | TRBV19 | CASSDWDRGYYGYTF
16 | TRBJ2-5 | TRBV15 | CATSRGDTGSRETQYF
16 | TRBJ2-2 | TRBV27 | CASSTIAGEDTGELFF
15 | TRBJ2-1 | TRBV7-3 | CASSLGAGAGNEQFF
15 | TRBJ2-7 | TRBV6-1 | CASRMVPGGTYEQYF
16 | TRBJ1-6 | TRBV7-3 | CASSLTPPDRGSPLHF
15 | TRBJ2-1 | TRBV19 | CASKAGQGSVSEQFF
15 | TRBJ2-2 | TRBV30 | CACYIGGRMAGELFF
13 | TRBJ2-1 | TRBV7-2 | CASSSPVLNEQFF
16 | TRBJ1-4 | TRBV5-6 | CASSLQDRRPNEKLFF
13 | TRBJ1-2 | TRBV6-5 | CASTPGGNYGYTF
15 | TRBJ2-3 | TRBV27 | CASSPPGTIVDTQYF
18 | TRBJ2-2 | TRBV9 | CASSADRGGRASTGELFF
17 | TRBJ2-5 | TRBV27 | CASSLYLGSALTETQYF
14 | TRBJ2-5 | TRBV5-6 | CASTWTSGQETQYF
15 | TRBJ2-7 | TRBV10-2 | CASSESGMSSYEQYF
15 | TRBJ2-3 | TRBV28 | CASSLGTSGPDTQYF
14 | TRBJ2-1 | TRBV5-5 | CASSSLGVSNEQFF
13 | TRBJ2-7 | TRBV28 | CASSLPGTAEQYF
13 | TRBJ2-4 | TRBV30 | CAWSPGAKNIQYF
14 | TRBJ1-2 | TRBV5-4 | CASSADRISYGYTF
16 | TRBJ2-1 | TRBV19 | CASSSVGYGAYNEQFF
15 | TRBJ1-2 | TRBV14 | CASSWGPTGRGGYTF
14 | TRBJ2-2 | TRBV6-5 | CASTRGKNTGELFF
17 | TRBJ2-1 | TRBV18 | CASSPPGGASSYNEQFF
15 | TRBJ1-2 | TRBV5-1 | CASREELGEPYGYTF
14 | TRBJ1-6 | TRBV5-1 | CASSLGQTNSPLHF
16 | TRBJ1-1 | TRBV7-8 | CASRKSEGALNTEAFF
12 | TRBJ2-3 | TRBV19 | CASTRRMDTQYF
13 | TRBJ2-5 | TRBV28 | CASSLGGQETQYF
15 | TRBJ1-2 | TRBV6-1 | CASSLEGYANYGYTF